The 28 T cell receptor beta chains below all came from one sample that was sequenced in a study of vaccination and CD4 T cells after COVID-19. As to treatment: 10-day PBMC culture with coronavirus spike peptide pools or control peptides (ViraFEST assay). The study sequenced cultured CD4+ T cell DNA using the Oncomine TCR Beta short-read assay. TCRdb processed the PCR reads anew with MiXCR; each CDR3 protein has one entry. The data contain over 10,000 distinct CDR3 sequences, around 50% of them singletons. No antigen is known for these receptors. Sample: cultured CD4+ T cells from blood, taken after SARS-CoV-2 vaccination. These receptors were obtained from a human donor with COVID-19.

This chain uses TRBV5-4 with TRBJ2-2; D may be TRBD2 (6 bases). The germline gives CDR1 SGHNT, CDR2 YYREEE (reference sequence). This CDR3 has 16 residues. The ends were cut back, 4 bases at V and 1 base at J, with 14 bases in the middle. The CDR3 protein is CASSPMVGGNTGELFF. DNA of the CDR3: TGTGCCAGCAGCCCGATGGTCGGGGGGAACACCGGGGAGCTGTTTTTT.

The rearrangement joins TRBV20-1 to TRBJ1-1; D may be TRBD1 (6 bases). Germline CDR1 DFQATT, CDR2 SNEGSKA (reference sequence). V was clipped by 6 bases and J by 4 bases, with 15 bases between them. The CDR3 loop spans 13 amino acids. CDR3 nucleotide sequence: TGCAGTGCCCCCAACAACAGGGCCACTGAAGCTTTCTTT. It yields the protein CSAPNNRATEAFF.

This clonotype was counted between two and nine times. The chain is built from TRBV29-1 and TRBJ1-1, with 9 bases that match TRBD1. Germline CDR1 and CDR2: SQVTM and ANQGSEA. Trimming removed 7 bases from V and 5 bases from J; junction bases left unmatched: 11. CDR3 size: 14 residues. For the CDR3, the DNA is TGCAGCGCTAACACAGGGGGCGCGGGGACTGAAGCTTTCTTT. It yields the protein CSANTGGAGTEAFF.

The V and J genes are TRBV28 and TRBJ1-4; no firm D call. The germline V and J ends were trimmed by 6 bases and 2 bases, with 7 bases remaining between them. The CDR3 covers 13 residues. CDR1 is MDHEN, CDR2 SYDVKM, per germline. The CDR3 reads CASSARTNEKLFF. In DNA, the CDR3 is TGTGCCAGCAGCGCAAGGACTAATGAAAAACTGTTTTTT.

A remark on this clonotype: One end of the junction is discordant with germline, which a read error may explain. J is TRBJ1-1 and V is TRBV20-1; D unresolved. The CDR3 has 15 amino acids. Germline V lookup: CDR1 DFQATT, CDR2 SNEGSKA (reference sequence). CDR3 nucleotide sequence: TGCAGTGCTAGAGATAAAGTGGCGGGGAGGACTGAAGCTTCCTTT. Protein sequence: CSARDKVAGRTEASF.

The rearrangement links TRBV20-1 to TRBJ2-7, with TRBD1 matching over 12 bases. This CDR3 spans 16 amino acids. Germline CDR1 DFQATT, CDR2 SNEGSKA (reference sequence). The junction had 7 bases not matched to a gene; V was cut back by 3 bases and J by 1 base. CDR3 bases: TGCAGTGCTAGGCGTCGGGGACAGGGGGCTTCCTACGAGCAGTACTTC. Amino acids: CSARRRGQGASYEQYF.

V and J are TRBV20-1 and TRBJ1-2; TRBD1 matches at 12 bases. V gave up 0 bases and J gave up 3 bases; unmatched junction bases: 5. Germline CDR1 reads DFQATT; CDR2 reads SNEGSKA (reference sequence). The CDR3 extends over 16 amino acids. CDR3 bases: TGCAGTGCTAGAGACCCCGGGACAGGGGGCCACTATGGCTACACCTTC. Amino acids: CSARDPGTGGHYGYTF.

A word on this clonotype: At one boundary the junction diverges from the germline segment, which might be a read error. The CDR3 spells CASSEVNNSPLHF. The CDR3 coding sequence is TGTGCCAGCAGCGAAGTCAATAATTCACCCCTCCACTTT. The chain recombines TRBV6-1 with TRBJ1-6; D gene uncertain. The CDR3 extends over 13 amino acids. Germline V lookup: CDR1 MNHNS, CDR2 SASEGT.

This clonotype turned up a few times. The chain recombines TRBV20-1 with TRBJ2-2, with 15 bases lining up with TRBD2. With 0 bases clipped from V and 3 bases from J, the junction kept 5 bases outside the gene matches. The CDR3 is made up of 18 amino acids. The germline gives CDR1 DFQATT, CDR2 SNEGSKA (reference sequence). CDR3 sequence: CSARDGTSGGFDTGELFF. CDR3 DNA: TGCAGTGCTAGAGACGGGACTAGCGGGGGGTTCGACACCGGGGAGCTGTTTTTT.

The rearrangement links TRBV11-2 to TRBJ2-5, with D maybe TRBD2 (6 bases). CDR3 length: 13 residues. Germline CDR1 is SGHAT and CDR2 is FQNNGV. V was pared by 5 bases and J by 5 bases, with 12 bases between. In nucleotides, the CDR3 is TGTGCCAGCAGCCGGGAGCGCGGGGAGACCCAGTACTTC. This encodes CASSRERGETQYF.

About this clonotype itself: Because the CDR3's place on the DNA is in doubt, the DNA is left out and the CDR3 is given as listed by TCRdb. V and J are TRBV12-2 and TRBJ1-2; the table names TRBD1, a call not compared with the DNA. TRBV12-2 is an annotated pseudogene. Inclusive of both ends, the CDR3 amounts to 13 amino acids. The CDR3 here is CASRFARGTSYTF.

The chain carries TRBV7-2 and TRBJ2-1; 14 nucleotides match TRBD2. The CDR3 is made up of 17 amino acids. From germline, CDR1 is SGHTA and CDR2 FQGNSA. V shed 4 bases and J 5 bases; nucleotides not matched to a gene: 7. This CDR3 reads CASSSGLAGGGNNEQFF. Here the CDR3 DNA reads TGTGCCAGCAGCTCTGGACTAGCGGGGGGCGGAAACAATGAGCAGTTCTTC.

This chain joins TRBV19 and TRBJ2-3, with 8 bases matching TRBD1. The junction had 3 bases not matched to a gene; V was cut back by 1 base and J by 3 bases. The CDR3 loop spans 15 amino acids. From germline, CDR1 is LNHDA and CDR2 SQIVND (reference sequence). The CDR3 DNA follows: TGTGCCAGTAGTATAGGCAGGGGGCCTACAGATACGCAGTATTTT. Its protein is CASSIGRGPTDTQYF.

The chain uses TRBV6-1 and TRBJ2-2; 8 positions match TRBD2. From germline, CDR1 is MNHNS and CDR2 SASEGT. The CDR3 sequence is 17 residues long. V lost 7 bases and J lost 4; bases outside the gene matches: 14. CDR3 nucleotides: TGTGCCAGCACCACTCGGGGGGGGGGCGGTCGCACCGGGGAGCTGTTTTTT. It is translated as CASTTRGGGGRTGELFF.

CDR3 in amino acids: CASSLPGGNGAQYF. As DNA, the CDR3 is TGTGCCAGCAGTCTCCCGGGGGGGAACGGAGCCCAGTACTTC. V usage is TRBV5-4 and J usage is TRBJ2-5; 8 nucleotides agree with TRBD2. Germline lookup yields CDR1 SGHNT and CDR2 YYREEE (reference sequence). CDR3 length: 14 amino acids. The junction had 12 bases not matched to a gene; V was cut back by 5 bases and J by 9 bases.

This chain connects TRBV6-5 to TRBJ1-2; maybe TRBD1 (6 bases). The CDR3 totals 17 residues. The germline gives CDR1 MNHEY, CDR2 SVGAGI. The V gene lost 2 bases and the J gene lost 5 bases, with 21 bases spanning the gap. The CDR3 loop is CASSYPPRGPNAYGYTF. In nucleotides, the CDR3 is TGTGCCAGCAGTTACCCCCCCAGGGGTCCGAACGCGTATGGCTACACCTTC.

This sequence joins TRBV6-1 and TRBJ1-3; D gene uncertain. V lost 9 bases and J 4 bases, leaving 7 bases between the germline ends. This CDR3 is built from 11 residues. In germline, CDR1 is MNHNS, CDR2 SASEGT. CDR3 in DNA: TGTGCCAGTTATTTGGGAAACACCATATATTTT. Translated, it gives CASYLGNTIYF.

The chain joins TRBV14 to TRBJ2-3; possibly TRBD1 for D (5 bases). The length of the CDR3 is 15 residues. Trimming removed 5 bases from V and 2 bases from J, with 14 bases in between. Per the germline V gene, CDR1 is SGHDN and CDR2 is FVKESK. Here the CDR3 DNA reads TGTGCCAGCAGCACCCGGACACCAAACACAGATACGCAGTATTTT. Amino acids: CASSTRTPNTDTQYF.

The DNA for the CDR3 is TGCAGTGCTAGAGATCGGCAGTATAGCAATCAGCCCCAGCATTTT. Amino acids: CSARDRQYSNQPQHF. This chain joins TRBV20-1 and TRBJ1-5; D remains ambiguous. The CDR3 loop spans 15 amino acids. Trimming stripped 0 bases from V and 0 bases from J, with 9 bases between. Germline CDR1 DFQATT, CDR2 SNEGSKA (reference sequence).

The gene calls are TRBV5-4 and TRBJ2-7, with TRBD2 matching over 11 bases. V was pared by 4 bases and J by 5 bases, with 5 bases of the junction left unmatched. Germline V gene sequence: CDR1 SGHNT, CDR2 YYREEE (reference sequence). The CDR3 runs 14 residues. Here the CDR3 reads CASSPMTSGDEQYF. In nucleotides, the CDR3 is TGTGCCAGCAGCCCTATGACTAGCGGGGACGAGCAGTACTTC. The full variable domain, rest sourced from reference TRBV5-4 and TRBJ2-7, is ETGVTQSPTHLIKTRGQQVTLRCSSQSGHNTVSWYQQALGQGPQFIFQYYREEENGRGNFPPRFSGLQFPNYSSELNVNALELDDSALYLCASSPMTSGDEQYFGPGTRLTVT.

The chain joins TRBV11-3 to TRBJ2-5; either TRBD1 or TRBD2 may supply D (6 bases each). Germline CDR1 and CDR2: SGHNT and YENEEA. This CDR3 has 14 amino acids. V was pared by 3 bases and J by 5 bases, with 13 bases between. CDR3 loop: CASSFTGRGETQYF. DNA for the CDR3: TGTGCCAGCAGCTTCACAGGGCGGGGTGAGACCCAGTACTTC.

The gene calls are TRBV30 and TRBJ1-2; D is unclear. Germline V gene sequence: CDR1 GTSNPN, CDR2 SVGIG (reference sequence). The V and J ends lost 8 bases and 2 bases respectively, with 9 bases between them. The CDR3 has 11 residues. CDR3 sequence: CAHRTNYGYTF. The CDR3, as DNA: TGTGCCCACAGAACCAACTATGGCTACACCTTC. The entire variable domain, with the rest obtained from reference TRBV30 and TRBJ1-2, is as follows: SQTIHQWPATLVQPVGSPLSLECTVEGTSNPNLYWYRQAAGRGLQLLFYSVGIGQISSEVPQNLSASRPQDRQFILSSKKLLLSDSGFYLCAHRTNYGYTFGSGTRLTVV.

This chain connects TRBV7-2 to TRBJ2-3; D is uncertain. This CDR3 is built from 11 residues. V dropped 8 bases and J dropped 4 bases, with 7 bases sitting between them. Germline loops: CDR1 SGHTA, CDR2 FQGNSA. The CDR3 region has the DNA TGTGCCAGCGGACGGGCAGATACGCAGTATTTT. It codes for CASGRADTQYF. Full variable domain (remainder filled in from reference TRBV7-2 and TRBJ2-3): GAGVSQSPSNKVTEKGKDVELRCDPISGHTALYWYRQSLGQGLEFLIYFQGNSAPDKSGLPSDRFSAERTGGSVSTLTIQRTQQEDSAVYLCASGRADTQYFGPGTRLTVL.

The CDR3 protein is CSARDRATSGGGEQYF. The CDR3 nucleotides read TGCAGTGCTAGAGATCGGGCCACTAGCGGGGGAGGCGAGCAGTACTTC. The chain has TRBV20-1 and TRBJ2-7; 11 bases are shared with TRBD2. Germline CDR1 is DFQATT and CDR2 is SNEGSKA (reference sequence). The V segment lost 0 bases and the J segment 6 bases; nucleotides outside the gene matches: 10. The CDR3 spans 16 residues.

The chain recombines TRBV7-9 with TRBJ2-3; unclear D gene. Deletions cut 3 bases from V and 9 bases from J, with 10 bases between. The CDR3 length is 12 residues. Germline CDR1 and CDR2: SEHNR and FQNEAQ (reference sequence). As DNA, the CDR3 is TGTGCCAGCAGCTTTGTAGACAAGACGCAGTATTTT. This codes for CASSFVDKTQYF.

The rearrangement links TRBV19 to TRBJ1-4, with no clear D. V lost 3 bases and J lost 0, with 5 bases in between. CDR1 is LNHDA and CDR2 is SQIVND in the germline V gene (reference sequence). The CDR3 runs to 14 residues. In DNA form, the CDR3 reads TGTGCCAGTAGTATGCAGGCAACTAATGAAAAACTGTTTTTT. It specifies CASSMQATNEKLFF.

V is TRBV6-1 and J is TRBJ2-1; D perhaps matches TRBD1 (6 bases). The germline V and J ends were trimmed by 8 bases and 7 bases, with 21 bases remaining between them. The CDR3 runs 15 residues. In germline, CDR1 is MNHNS, CDR2 SASEGT. The CDR3 protein is CASSPAQGFGNEQFF. CDR3 DNA: TGTGCCAGCTCGCCGGCTCAGGGGTTTGGGAATGAGCAGTTCTTC.

This clonotype was observed a single time. V gene TRBV11-2 combines with J gene TRBJ2-5; 14 bases align to TRBD2. Germline loops: CDR1 SGHAT, CDR2 FQNNGV. The ends lost 1 base at V and 5 bases at J; junction bases unmatched: 9. The CDR3 totals 18 residues. DNA of the CDR3: TGTGCCAGCAGCTTAGGGGCGACTAGCGGGGGGGCCCGGGAGACCCAGTACTTC. Protein sequence: CASSLGATSGGARETQYF.